Listed here is a single TCR beta chain. Its specificity is not known. Investigators prepared the TCR beta libraries by applying iRepertoire HTBI primers and Arm-PCR of CDR3 regions. One entry per CDR3 protein results from TCRdb running MiXCR on the multiplex PCR reads. The sample contains about 620,000 distinct CDR3 sequences, about 15% of which appear only once. The time point here: newly diagnosed GD, antithyroid drugs for less than 3 months. RNA isolated from PBMCs was used to make the TCR library. This sample was taken from a study of regulatory T cells in long-lasting Graves disease. About the study: Graves' patients (newly diagnosed) had been on antithyroid drugs under 3 months. Findings of the study overall: Persistent-disease Graves' patients showed less TCR diversity than new cases.

The same data also went into a second study, on T cells in Graves' hyperthyroidism and ophthalmopathy. That report notes: Among clonotypes expanded in thyroid above 0.001, most were also found in blood.

The receptor's source is a woman in her thirties with Graves disease. Sequences were derived from peripheral blood mononuclear cells (PBMCs), sampled at new diagnosis, from a patient treated with antithyroid drugs.

The CDR3 sequence is CASSLSVAGPLSPLHF. The CDR3, as DNA: TGTGCCAGCAGTTTAAGTGTGGCCGGACCCCTCTCACCCCTCCACTTT. This chain joins TRBV28 and TRBJ1-6; D call uncertain. Per the germline V gene, CDR1 is MDHEN and CDR2 is SYDVKM. CDR3 length equals 16 residues. The V end was cut by 2 bases, the J end by 10 bases, with 18 bases between.